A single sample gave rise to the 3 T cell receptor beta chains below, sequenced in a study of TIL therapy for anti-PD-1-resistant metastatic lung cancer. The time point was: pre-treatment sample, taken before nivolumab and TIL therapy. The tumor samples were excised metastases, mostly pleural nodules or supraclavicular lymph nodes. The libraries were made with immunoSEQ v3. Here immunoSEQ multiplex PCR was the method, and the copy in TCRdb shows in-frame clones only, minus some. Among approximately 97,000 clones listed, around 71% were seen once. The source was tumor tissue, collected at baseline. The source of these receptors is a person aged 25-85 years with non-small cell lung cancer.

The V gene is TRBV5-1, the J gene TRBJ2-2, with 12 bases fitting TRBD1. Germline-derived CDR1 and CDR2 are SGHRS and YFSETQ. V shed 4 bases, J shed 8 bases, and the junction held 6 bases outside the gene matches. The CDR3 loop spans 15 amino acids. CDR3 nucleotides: TGCGCCAGCAGCCCGGGACAGGGGGCGTTGGGGGAGCTGTTTTTT. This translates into CASSPGQGALGELFF.

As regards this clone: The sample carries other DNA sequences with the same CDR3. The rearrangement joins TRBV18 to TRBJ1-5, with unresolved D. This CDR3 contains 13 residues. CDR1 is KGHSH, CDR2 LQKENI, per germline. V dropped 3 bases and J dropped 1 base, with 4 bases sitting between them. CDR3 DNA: TGTGCCAGCTCACCTGGGAGCAATCAGCCCCAGCATTTT. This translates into CASSPGSNQPQHF. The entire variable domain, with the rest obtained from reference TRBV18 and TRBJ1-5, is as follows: NAGVMQNPRHLVRRRGQEARLRCSPMKGHSHVYWYRQLPEEGLKFMVYLQKENIIDESGMPKERFSAEFPKEGPSILRIQQVVRGDSAAYFCASSPGSNQPQHFGDGTRLSIL.

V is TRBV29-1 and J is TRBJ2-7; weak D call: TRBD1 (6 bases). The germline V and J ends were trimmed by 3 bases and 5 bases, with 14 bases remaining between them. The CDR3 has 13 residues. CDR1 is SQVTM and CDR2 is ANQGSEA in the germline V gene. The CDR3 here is CSVDGTGMNEQYF. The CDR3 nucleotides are TGCAGCGTTGACGGTACAGGGATGAACGAGCAGTACTTC.